These T cell receptor beta chains were read from a single sample in a study of blood T cell repertoires in COVID-19. Some clones are missing from TCRdb's copy, which holds only in-frame ones; the method was immunoSEQ multiplex PCR. The table includes around 71,000 clones, roughly four fifths detected once. The sequenced sample consisted of peripheral blood. All receptors derive from a man younger than 40 with COVID-19, enrolled during active disease. Both conserved end residues are part of each CDR3. D genes are given only for firm matches. Where a row states a size, it is once, few, many or the class of an expanded clone; other rows omit it.

size,J,V,D,CDR3,DNA
-,TRBJ2-3,TRBV4-1,-,CASSQATDTQYF,TGCGCCAGCAGCCAGGCAACAGATACGCAGTATTTT
-,TRBJ1-6,TRBV6-2/TRBV6-3,TRBD1,CASSYKTGGQALHF,TGTGCCAGCAGTTACAAGACAGGGGGCCAGGCCCTCCACTTT
-,TRBJ2-1,TRBV19,-,CASSRSLGGQGAGGVYNEQFF,TGTGCCAGTAGTCGGTCCCTAGGGGGACAGGGAGCGGGAGGGGTATACAATGAGCAGTTCTTC
-,TRBJ1-5,TRBV6-6,TRBD1,CASSPGWGTGGGFAHQPQHF,TGTGCCAGCAGTCCGGGGTGGGGGACAGGGGGCGGATTCGCACATCAGCCCCAGCATTTT
-,TRBJ2-1,TRBV29-1,TRBD2,CSVEVGLAGVEQFF,TGCAGCGTAGAAGTTGGACTAGCGGGAGTTGAGCAGTTCTTC
-,TRBJ2-7,TRBV29-1,-,CSVVGGDEQYF,TGCAGCGTTGTAGGGGGGGACGAGCAGTACTTC
-,TRBJ2-3,TRBV11-2,TRBD2,CASSSLAGGTDTQYF,TGTGCCAGCAGCTCTTTAGCGGGAGGAACAGATACGCAGTATTTT
-,TRBJ1-4,TRBV12-3/TRBV12-4,-,CASSLGFGEKLFF,TGTGCCAGCAGTTTGGGCTTCGGTGAAAAACTGTTTTTT
-,TRBJ1-2,TRBV30,TRBD1,CAWSLPDRVTYGYTF,TGTGCCTGGAGCTTACCGGACAGGGTGACTTATGGCTACACCTTC
-,TRBJ2-7,TRBV7-9,TRBD2,CASSRPSGNEQYF,TGTGCCAGCAGCCGGCCTAGCGGGAACGAGCAGTACTTC
-,TRBJ2-5,TRBV3-1/TRBV3-2,-,CASSLGEDGETQYF,TGTGCCAGCAGCCTCGGGGAGGATGGGGAGACCCAGTACTTC
once,TRBJ2-1,TRBV28,-,CASSSPGTREQFF,TGTGCCAGCAGTAGCCCGGGGACACGTGAGCAGTTCTTC
-,TRBJ1-1,TRBV12-3/TRBV12-4,TRBD1,CASSPDRGGEAFF,TGTGCCAGCAGTCCGGACAGGGGGGGTGAAGCTTTCTTT
-,TRBJ2-3,TRBV4-2,TRBD2,CASSSTSGRAGDTQYF,TGTGCCAGCAGCTCGACTAGCGGGAGGGCCGGAGATACGCAGTATTTT
-,TRBJ2-1,TRBV7-9,-,CASSLKGRGTRLGNEQFF,TGTGCCAGCAGCTTAAAGGGTCGCGGGACCCGACTGGGGAATGAGCAGTTCTTC